Following are 19 T cell receptor beta chains from one sample sequenced in a study of response to subunit inactivated influenza vaccine. Using its own MiXCR run on the RT-PCR reads, TCRdb lists one record per CDR3 protein. The sample records 550,000 to 800,000 distinct CDR3 sequences, 15% to 19% being singletons. The source was PBMCs from blood, collected 12 days after vaccination. The source of these receptors is a man between 45 and 60 years old who received an inactivated influenza vaccine.

This clonotype showed up just a few times. The gene calls are TRBV6-1 and TRBJ1-3; D unclear. The CDR3 totals 14 residues. V shed 8 bases and J shed 0 bases, with 11 bases lying between them. Germline CDR1 and CDR2: MNHNS and SASEGT. The DNA of the CDR3 is TGTGCCAGCCGGCAGAAAAGCTCTGGAAACACCATATATTTT. The encoded protein is CASRQKSSGNTIYF.

V usage is TRBV15 and J usage is TRBJ1-2; 9 nucleotides match TRBD1. V lost 0 bases to trimming and J lost 2 bases; unmatched junction nucleotides: 10. Germline lookup yields CDR1 LNHNV and CDR2 YYDKDF (reference sequence). CDR3 length: 18 residues. The CDR3 sequence is CATSRDLGGQGRNYGYTF. Written as DNA, the CDR3 is TGTGCCACCAGCAGAGATCTGGGGGGACAGGGCAGAAACTATGGCTACACCTTC.

V is TRBV23-1 and J is TRBJ2-5; TRBD2 agrees at 10 bases. TRBV23-1 has ORF status, its function being uncertain. The CDR3 covers 12 residues. V was pared by 9 bases and J by 5 bases, with 3 bases of the junction left unmatched. CDR3 region: CARGLAMETQYF. The CDR3 DNA reads as TGCGCCAGGGGACTAGCGATGGAGACCCAGTACTTC.

Regarding this clonotype: A read error is possible here, since a much larger clone lies one base away. CDR3 in DNA: TGCGCCAGCAGCCAAGAACCCCGGGTGGGGGTAACTGAAGCTTTCTTT. Its translation is CASSQEPRVGVTEAFF. The genes are TRBV4-1 and TRBJ1-1; D is possibly TRBD1 (5 bases). The CDR3 is made up of 16 amino acids. V was trimmed by 0 bases and J by 5 bases, leaving 16 bases between them. The germline gives CDR1 MGHRA, CDR2 YSYEKL.

This clonotype was recorded a few times. The V call is TRBV11-2, the J call TRBJ2-5; 11 nucleotides line up with TRBD1. The CDR3 length is 16 residues. The J segment lost 5 bases and the V segment lost 5 bases, leaving 10 bases of the junction unmatched. CDR1 and CDR2 from the germline V gene are SGHAT and FQNNGV. The CDR3, as DNA: TGTGCCAGCAGCCACGGGACAGGGGGATTTATGGAGACCCAGTACTTC. It translates to CASSHGTGGFMETQYF.

The chain carries TRBV28 and TRBJ2-1; 7 bases agree with TRBD1. CDR1 and CDR2 (germline): MDHEN, SYDVKM. V gave up 6 bases and J gave up 0 bases; unmatched junction bases: 8. The CDR3 loop spans 16 amino acids. This chain's CDR3 is CASRPQGSSSYNEQFF. CDR3 bases: TGTGCCAGCAGACCACAGGGGTCGAGCTCCTACAATGAGCAGTTCTTC.

V gene TRBV7-9 combines with J gene TRBJ2-7, with 7 bases that match TRBD1. The CDR3 loop spans 14 amino acids. CDR1 SEHNR and CDR2 FQNEAQ come from the germline V gene (reference sequence). After removal of 5 bases from V and 3 bases from J, the junction contained 7 bases not matched to a gene. This CDR3 is CASSRWDSRYEQYF. The CDR3 coding sequence is TGTGCCAGCAGCCGGTGGGACAGCCGCTACGAGCAGTACTTC.

This clonotype was found a few times. This chain links TRBV29-1 with TRBJ2-7; 11 bases align to TRBD2. J gave up 2 bases and V 6 bases, and 6 bases lay outside the gene matches. The germline gives CDR1 SQVTM, CDR2 ANQGSEA. CDR3 length: 14 amino acids. CDR3 sequence reads: CSVGSGLAAYEQYF. The CDR3, as DNA: TGCAGCGTGGGGTCGGGACTAGCGGCCTACGAGCAGTACTTC.

This clonotype showed up just a few times. The chain's CDR3 is CASSQGFMSYEQYF. The DNA for the CDR3 is TGTGCCAGCAGCCAAGGGTTTATGTCCTACGAGCAGTACTTC. The chain has TRBV12-3 or TRBV12-4 and TRBJ2-7; D remains ambiguous. V dropped 6 bases and J dropped 1 base, with 13 bases sitting between them. The CDR3 has 14 residues.

This clonotype has only a few counts. This chain uses TRBV11-2 with TRBJ2-3, with TRBD2 matching 10 bases. The J segment lost 5 bases and the V segment lost 6 bases, leaving 11 bases of the junction unmatched. The CDR3 spans 16 residues. Germline CDR1 SGHAT, CDR2 FQNNGV. The CDR3 coding sequence is TGTGCCAGCAGGACGATAGCGGGAGGCCTGCTAGATACGCAGTATTTT. This translates into CASRTIAGGLLDTQYF.

This rearrangement joins TRBV12-3 or TRBV12-4 to TRBJ2-7; 8 bases map to TRBD1. The CDR3 has 15 residues. The V segment lost 2 bases and the J segment 4 bases; nucleotides outside the gene matches: 7. CDR3 region: CASSLYGTGPYEQYF. The DNA for the CDR3 is TGTGCCAGCAGTTTATACGGGACAGGACCTTACGAGCAGTACTTC.

The rearrangement joins TRBV9 to TRBJ2-4; 9 nucleotides line up with TRBD2. This CDR3 has 14 amino acids. Germline CDR1 is SGDLS and CDR2 is YYNGEE. Unmatched junction bases numbered 8, after V lost 4 bases and J lost 9 bases. The CDR3 DNA follows: TGTGCCAGCAGCCCCCGGACTAGCGTTGCCATTCAGTACTTC. Amino acid sequence: CASSPRTSVAIQYF.

This clonotype turned up a few times. The chain links TRBV29-1 to TRBJ2-5, with a tentative D call TRBD1 (5 bases). Trimming left V 2 bases short and J 2 bases short, with 9 bases between. Germline V gene lookup returns CDR1 SQVTM and CDR2 ANQGSEA. The CDR3 contains 13 residues. CDR3 sequence reads: CSVESRQQETQYF. Here the CDR3 DNA reads TGCAGCGTTGAATCGCGACAGCAAGAGACCCAGTACTTC.

The chain recombines TRBV12-3 or TRBV12-4 with TRBJ2-7; 9 bases agree with TRBD2. Unmatched junction bases numbered 12, after V lost 8 bases and J lost 1 base. The CDR3 extends over 16 amino acids. For the CDR3, the DNA is TGTGCCAGCGGTTACCGAGGGGCGGGGGGGTCCTACGAGCAGTACTTC. Protein sequence: CASGYRGAGGSYEQYF.

The chain carries TRBV14 and TRBJ2-5; D gene uncertain. Trimming pared 1 base from V and 10 bases from J, leaving 13 bases between. The CDR3 is made up of 13 amino acids. Germline V gene lookup returns CDR1 SGHDN and CDR2 FVKESK. CDR3 bases: TGTGCCAGCAGCCAAGGCTTCTCGACCAACCAGTACTTC. Its protein is CASSQGFSTNQYF.

This clonotype has just a few counts. The chain carries TRBV20-1 and TRBJ2-5, with D possibly matching TRBD1 (6 bases). Germline loops: CDR1 DFQATT, CDR2 SNEGSKA (reference sequence). The CDR3 length is 13 residues. The V end lost 6 bases, the J end lost 2 bases, and 13 bases lay between the germline ends. The CDR3 spells CSAARQGQETQYF. For the CDR3, the DNA is TGCAGTGCAGCCCGGCAGGGGCAAGAGACCCAGTACTTC.

This clonotype was observed at least ten times. The CDR3 protein is CASSLEGGSNTGELFF. In DNA, the CDR3 is TGTGCCAGCAGCTTAGAAGGGGGCTCGAACACCGGGGAGCTGTTTTTT. The gene calls are TRBV7-6 and TRBJ2-2, with TRBD1 identical over 7 bases. The V and J ends lost 1 base and 0 bases, in that order; junction bases with no gene match: 2. The CDR3 extends over 16 amino acids. Germline-derived CDR1 and CDR2 are SGHVS and FNYEAQ.

There are many counts of this clonotype. The chain couples TRBV24-1 to TRBJ2-5, with 7 bases matching TRBD2. This CDR3 is built from 18 residues. J gave up 2 bases and V 2 bases, and 13 bases lay outside the gene matches. Germline assignment: CDR1 KGHDR and CDR2 SFDVKD. The DNA of the CDR3 is TGTGCCACCAGTGATTCGAAGGACGCTAGCGGAATACAAGAGACCCAGTACTTC. Translation gives CATSDSKDASGIQETQYF.

This clonotype was recorded at least ten times. The rearrangement joins TRBV11-2 to TRBJ1-1, with D maybe TRBD1 (5 bases). V dropped 5 bases and J dropped 5 bases, with 24 bases sitting between them. The germline CDR1 and CDR2 sequences are SGHAT and FQNNGV. The CDR3 extends over 17 amino acids. The CDR3 DNA sequence: TGTGCCAGCAGCCTAAGTGGCAGGGAGGCAGACCGGACTGAAGCTTTCTTT. Translating gives CASSLSGREADRTEAFF.